This TCR beta chain was observed in a study of blood T cells in healthy people across ages. Whole-study context: In model experiments, template switching was able to capture about one barcoded beta molecule for every two T cells that were present.

Study-level results: Using unsorted PBMCs precluded a conclusive naive versus antigen-experienced comparison.

In germline, CDR1 is SGHVS, CDR2 FQNEAQ. Losses at the gene ends were 8 bases for V and 1 base for J; bases not matched to a gene: 5. The CDR3 is 14 amino acids. The table lists this clonotype with a few counts. Its target is unknown. Donors ranged from roughly 6 to 100 years old and were healthy Caucasians in Russia. The use of a sample-barcoded 5' primer and a J-beta primer mix characterized a second PCR of roughly 7 to 11 cycles. Carrying 12 random nucleotides, a template-switch adaptor labeled each individual cDNA molecule. TCRdb re-analysed the 5' RACE reads in MiXCR, keeping a single row per CDR3 protein. This table holds 1.4 million to 1.5 million distinct CDR3 sequences, 40% to 50% found once.

This TCR was sampled from a woman between 18 and 29 years old in good health. V is TRBV7-8 and J is TRBJ2-7; TRBD2 matches at 10 bases. The sequenced sample was blood. The CDR3: CASLEREGSYEQYF. CDR3 sequence (DNA): TGTGCCAGCTTAGAGCGGGAGGGTTCCTACGAGCAGTACTTC.